This T cell receptor beta chain came from a study of cytomegalovirus exposure and HLA in healthy donors. Notes on the study in general: Among the sequence variants, a highly shared cluster was likely an artifact of sequencing.

The CDR3 length is 14 residues. CDR1 and CDR2 (germline): MNHEY, SMNVEV (reference sequence). Trimming removed 0 bases at V and 4 bases at J, with 8 bases between. A multiplex PCR was run with 60 Vbeta primers and 13 Jbeta primers. The data were produced by immunoSEQ multiplex PCR, yet TCRdb's version contains in-frame clones alone and is incomplete. The sample has 150,000 to 200,000 clones, approximately 84% seen once. About this clone: Its matching antigen is unknown.

The receptor comes from a man younger than 45 in good health and CMV-seronegative. The V call is TRBV27, the J call TRBJ2-3, with D unclear. Sequencing was done on a sample of PBMCs. CDR3: CASSLSPRADTQYF. CDR3 coding DNA: TGTGCCAGCAGTTTATCGCCGCGCGCAGATACGCAGTATTTT.